Below are 16 T cell receptor beta chains sequenced from a single sample in a study of graft-versus-host responses after intestinal transplantation. Here immunoSEQ multiplex PCR was the method, and the copy in TCRdb shows in-frame clones only, minus some. The table records around 7,700 clones, around 74% of them present only once. To release intraepithelial and lamina propria lymphocytes, the graft tissue was processed. Here the sequenced sample was ileum tissue, taken approximately 31 weeks after intestinal transplant. These receptors all stem from a human patient who received an intestinal transplant, so some T cells may come from the graft donor.

The chain recombines TRBV6-4 with TRBJ2-3, with 12 bases fitting TRBD2. The V gene's germline CDR1 is MRHNA and CDR2 SNTAGT. CDR3 length equals 15 residues. V was clipped by 4 bases and J by 3 bases; unmatched bases: 2. The CDR3: CASSVLAGGTDTQYF. The CDR3 DNA reads as TGTGCCAGCAGTGTTCTAGCGGGGGGGACAGATACGCAGTATTTT.

This clone was seen once. Here the CDR3 reads CASSLLAGGANTEAFF. DNA of the CDR3: TGTGCCAGCAGTTTACTGGCAGGGGGCGCGAACACTGAAGCTTTCTTT. The chain uses TRBV28 and TRBJ1-1, with 8 bases that match TRBD1. This CDR3 is 16 amino acids long. V lost 2 bases and J lost 1; bases outside the gene matches: 6. Per the germline V gene, CDR1 is MDHEN and CDR2 is SYDVKM.

This clone was detected only once. The rearrangement joins TRBV6-5 to TRBJ2-7, with a tentative D call TRBD1 (7 bases). Germline V gene lookup returns CDR1 MNHEY and CDR2 SVGAGI. With 0 bases removed from V and 5 bases from J, the gap between germline ends came to 11 bases. This CDR3 has 14 amino acids. The CDR3 DNA reads TGTGCCAGCAGTTACTCGGGCAGGGGGGACGAGCAGTACTTC. It yields the protein CASSYSGRGDEQYF.

The chain carries TRBV5-4 and TRBJ1-2; 8 bases agree with TRBD1. The V gene end was trimmed by 2 bases and the J gene end by 7 bases; junction bases not matched to a gene: 16. Germline V gene data show CDR1 as SGHNT and CDR2 as YYREEE (reference sequence). The CDR3 loop spans 17 amino acids. CDR3 sequence reads: CASSFPSPGQDRGGYTF. For the CDR3, the DNA is TGTGCCAGCAGCTTCCCGAGTCCGGGACAGGATCGAGGTGGCTACACCTTC. Based on the CDR3 plus reference TRBV5-4 and TRBJ1-2, the full variable domain is ETGVTQSPTHLIKTRGQQVTLRCSSQSGHNTVSWYQQALGQGPQFIFQYYREEENGRGNFPPRFSGLQFPNYSSELNVNALELDDSALYLCASSFPSPGQDRGGYTFGSGTRLTVV.

This chain links TRBV4-3 with TRBJ2-7; TRBD1 agrees at 8 bases. Germline V gene sequence: CDR1 LGHNA, CDR2 YSLEER. The CDR3 contains 16 residues. The V gene end was trimmed by 1 base and the J gene end by 2 bases; junction bases not matched to a gene: 7. This chain's CDR3 is CASSQGTGQAPYEQYF. The CDR3 DNA is TGCGCCAGCAGCCAAGGAACGGGACAGGCCCCCTACGAGCAGTACTTC.

This chain connects TRBV6-6 to TRBJ1-2; TRBD1 is a possible D gene (5 bases). The CDR3 runs to 12 residues. CDR1 and CDR2 from the germline V gene are MNHNY and SVGAGI (reference sequence). V lost 6 bases and J 0 bases, leaving 5 bases between the germline ends. DNA for the CDR3: TGTGCCAGCAGGGACACTAACTATGGCTACACCTTC. It translates to CASRDTNYGYTF.

The chain's CDR3 is CASTGEMNTEAFF. DNA for the CDR3: TGTGCCAGCACCGGGGAAATGAACACTGAAGCTTTCTTT. The rearrangement joins TRBV2 to TRBJ1-1; no clear D gene. V dropped 7 bases and J dropped 0 bases, with 9 bases sitting between them. The germline V gene encodes CDR1 SNHLY and CDR2 FYNNEI. This CDR3 is 13 amino acids long.

As regards this clone: The conserved final phenylalanine or tryptophan is absent from the CDR3, which likely points to a read error. This rearrangement joins TRBV4-3 to TRBJ1-3; D remains unclear. Per germline, CDR1 LGHNA and CDR2 YSLEER. There are 16 residues in the CDR3. V lost 0 bases and J 4 bases, leaving 13 bases between the germline ends. In nucleotides, the CDR3 is TGCGCCAGCAGCCAAGATAGGGTGTTCTCGGGAAACACCATATATTGT. Translation gives CASSQDRVFSGNTIYC.

This chain uses TRBV9 with TRBJ1-1; D unresolved. This CDR3 region has 15 residues. The germline V and J ends were trimmed by 0 bases and 2 bases, with 11 bases remaining between them. Germline values: CDR1 SGDLS, CDR2 YYNGEE. The CDR3: CASSVDGRTNTEAFF. The CDR3 DNA follows: TGTGCCAGCAGCGTAGATGGCAGAACCAACACTGAAGCTTTCTTT.

On this clone: One end of the junction is discordant with germline, which a read error may explain. CDR3 bases: TGTGCCAGTAGTGAACTCGGTCGCTCCGACAATGAGCAGTTCTTC. This translates into CASSELGRSDNEQFF. V and J are TRBV19 and TRBJ2-1; D is ambiguous. Per the germline V gene, CDR1 is LNHDA and CDR2 is SQIVND (reference sequence). CDR3 length equals 15 residues.

This chain joins TRBV11-2 and TRBJ2-4, with D possibly TRBD1 on 6 matching bases. Germline V lookup: CDR1 SGHAT, CDR2 FQNNGV. V shed 4 bases and J shed 3 bases, with 19 bases lying between them. This CDR3 is 17 amino acids long. CDR3 in DNA: TGTGCCAGCAGCTACATACCAACAGGGATCGGCAAAAACATTCAGTACTTC. Translating gives CASSYIPTGIGKNIQYF.

In its sample, this clone was seen a few times. V and J are TRBV6-5 and TRBJ1-3, with D unresolved. This CDR3 is 13 amino acids long. Germline V CDR1 and CDR2: MNHEY, SVGAGI. V lost 5 bases and J lost 0, with 5 bases in between. CDR3 DNA sequence: TGTGCCAGCAGTCCCAACTCTGGAAACACCATATATTTT. Translating it yields CASSPNSGNTIYF.

The chain links TRBV5-6 to TRBJ1-2; tentatively, D is TRBD1 (6 bases). The CDR3 covers 13 residues. V was trimmed by 4 bases and J by 3 bases, leaving 10 bases between them. Germline V gene lookup returns CDR1 SGHDT and CDR2 YYEEEE. The CDR3 bases are TGTGCCAGCAGCCTCAGGGGCTACTATGGCTACACCTTC. Amino acids: CASSLRGYYGYTF.

The rearrangement uses TRBV4-3 and TRBJ2-7, with TRBD2 matching over 8 bases. V dropped 4 bases and J dropped 6; count of bases not matched to a gene: 5. CDR1 LGHNA and CDR2 YSLEER come from the germline V gene. The CDR3 runs to 13 residues. As DNA, the CDR3 is TGCGCCAGCAGCCCCGGACTAGCCCGCGAGCAGTACTTC. The encoded protein is CASSPGLAREQYF.

The chain employs TRBV2 and TRBJ2-5, with D tentatively TRBD2 (6 bases). Trimming removed 8 bases from V and 10 bases from J, with 11 bases in between. CDR3 length equals 10 residues. Looked up from germline, CDR1 is SNHLY and CDR2 is FYNNEI. The CDR3 spells CASASGGQYF. In nucleotides, the CDR3 is TGTGCCAGCGCATCCGGGGGCCAGTACTTC.

This clone was observed once. Here the CDR3 DNA reads TGTGCCAGCAGAGGGGGCTCCACCTCTGGAAACACCATATATTTT. Translated, it gives CASRGGSTSGNTIYF. The chain combines TRBV6-1 with TRBJ1-3; 7 nucleotides align to TRBD1. With 6 bases clipped from V and 0 bases from J, the junction kept 5 bases outside the gene matches. CDR1 and CDR2 (germline): MNHNS, SASEGT. This CDR3 has 15 residues.